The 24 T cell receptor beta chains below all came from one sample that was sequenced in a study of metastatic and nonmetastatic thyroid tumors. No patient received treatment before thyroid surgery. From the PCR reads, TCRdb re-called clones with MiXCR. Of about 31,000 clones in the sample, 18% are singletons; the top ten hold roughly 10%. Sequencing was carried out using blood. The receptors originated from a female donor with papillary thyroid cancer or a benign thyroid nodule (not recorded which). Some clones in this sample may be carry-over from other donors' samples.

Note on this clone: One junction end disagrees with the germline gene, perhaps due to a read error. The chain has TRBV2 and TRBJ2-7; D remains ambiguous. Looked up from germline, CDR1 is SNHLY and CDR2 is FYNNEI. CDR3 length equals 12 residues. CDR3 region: CAISALPYEHYF. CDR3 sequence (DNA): TGTGCCATCAGTGCCTTGCCCTACGAGCATTACTTC.

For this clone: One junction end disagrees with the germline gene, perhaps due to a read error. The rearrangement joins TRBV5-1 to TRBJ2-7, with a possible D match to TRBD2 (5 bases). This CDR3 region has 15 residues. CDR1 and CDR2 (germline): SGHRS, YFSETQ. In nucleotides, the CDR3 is TGCGCCAGCAGCTTCTCGACGGGAAGTACCAACGAGAAGTACTTC. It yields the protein CASSFSTGSTNEKYF. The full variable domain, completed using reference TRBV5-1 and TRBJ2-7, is KAGVTQTPRYLIKTRGQQVTLSCSPISGHRSVSWYQQTPGQGLQFLFEYFSETQRNKGNFPGRFSGRQFSNSRSEMNVSTLELGDSALYLCASSFSTGSTNEKYFGPGTRLTVT.

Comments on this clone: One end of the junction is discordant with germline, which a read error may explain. The CDR3 spells CASRRQGLVRGYGQYF. CDR3 sequence (DNA): TGTGCCAGCAGACGACAGGGGCTTGTCCGGGGCTACGGGCAGTACTTC. The chain has TRBV28 and TRBJ2-7, with 8 nucleotides matching TRBD1. The CDR3 consists of 16 residues. The germline V gene encodes CDR1 MDHEN and CDR2 SYDVKM. Full variable domain (remainder filled in from reference TRBV28 and TRBJ2-7): DVKVTQSSRYLVKRTGEKVFLECVQDMDHENMFWYRQDPGLGLRLIYFSYDVKMKEKGDIPEGYSVSREKKERFSLILESASTNQTSMYLCASRRQGLVRGYGQYFGPGTRLTVT.

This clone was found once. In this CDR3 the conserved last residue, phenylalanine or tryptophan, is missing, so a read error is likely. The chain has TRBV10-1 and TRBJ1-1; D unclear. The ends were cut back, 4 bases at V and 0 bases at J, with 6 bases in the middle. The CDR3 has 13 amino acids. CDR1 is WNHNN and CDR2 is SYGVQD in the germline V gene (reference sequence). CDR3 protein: CASSVGMNTEAFK. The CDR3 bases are TGCGCCAGCAGTGTGGGAATGAACACTGAAGCTTTCAAA.

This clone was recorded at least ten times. This chain's CDR3 is CASSLSLSSYNEQFF. The DNA for the CDR3 is TGTGCCAGCAGTTTGTCCCTTAGCTCCTACAATGAGCAGTTCTTC. The chain joins TRBV6-1 to TRBJ2-1; D is uncertain. The CDR3 contains 15 residues. CDR1 is MNHNS, CDR2 SASEGT, per germline. V was clipped by 5 bases and J by 0 bases, with 11 bases between them.

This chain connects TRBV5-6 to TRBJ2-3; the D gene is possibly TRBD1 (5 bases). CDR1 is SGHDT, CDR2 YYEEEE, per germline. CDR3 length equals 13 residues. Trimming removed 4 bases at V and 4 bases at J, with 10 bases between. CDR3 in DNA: TGTGCCAGCAGCGTCCAGGGCGCAGATACGCAGTATTTT. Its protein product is CASSVQGADTQYF.

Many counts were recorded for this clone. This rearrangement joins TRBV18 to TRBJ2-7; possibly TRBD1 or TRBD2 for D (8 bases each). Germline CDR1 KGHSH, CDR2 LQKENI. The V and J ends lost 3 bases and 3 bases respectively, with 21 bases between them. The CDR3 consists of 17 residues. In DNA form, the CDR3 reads TGTGCCAGCTCACCGCGCCGGGAGGGAGACAGGGGCTACGAGCAGTACTTC. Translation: CASSPRREGDRGYEQYF. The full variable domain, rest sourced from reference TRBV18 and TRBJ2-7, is NAGVMQNPRHLVRRRGQEARLRCSPMKGHSHVYWYRQLPEEGLKFMVYLQKENIIDESGMPKERFSAEFPKEGPSILRIQQVVRGDSAAYFCASSPRREGDRGYEQYFGPGTRLTVT.

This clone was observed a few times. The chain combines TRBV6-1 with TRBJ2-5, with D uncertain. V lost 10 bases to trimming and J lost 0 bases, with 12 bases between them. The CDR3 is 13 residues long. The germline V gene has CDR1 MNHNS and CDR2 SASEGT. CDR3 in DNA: TGTGCCATTAGTCTCGGCGACCAAGAGACCCAGTACTTC. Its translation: CAISLGDQETQYF.

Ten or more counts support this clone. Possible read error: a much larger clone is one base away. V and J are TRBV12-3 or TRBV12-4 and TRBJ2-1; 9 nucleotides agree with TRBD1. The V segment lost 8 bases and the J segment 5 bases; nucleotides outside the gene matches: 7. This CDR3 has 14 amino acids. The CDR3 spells CASGPGQGNNEQFF. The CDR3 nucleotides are TGTGCCAGCGGTCCCGGACAGGGGAACAATGAGCAGTTCTTC.

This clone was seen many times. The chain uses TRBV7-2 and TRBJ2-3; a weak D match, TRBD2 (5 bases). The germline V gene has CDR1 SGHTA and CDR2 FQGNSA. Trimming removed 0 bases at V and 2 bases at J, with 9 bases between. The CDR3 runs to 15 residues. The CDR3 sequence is CASSLAGLATDTQYF. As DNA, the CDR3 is TGTGCCAGCAGCTTAGCGGGCCTAGCCACAGATACGCAGTATTTT.

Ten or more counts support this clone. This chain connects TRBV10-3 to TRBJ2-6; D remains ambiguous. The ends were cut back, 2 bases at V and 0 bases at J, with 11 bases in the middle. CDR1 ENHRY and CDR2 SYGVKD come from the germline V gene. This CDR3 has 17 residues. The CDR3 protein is CAISEVSGYSGANVLTF. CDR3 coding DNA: TGTGCCATCAGTGAGGTATCGGGTTACTCTGGGGCCAACGTCCTGACTTTC.

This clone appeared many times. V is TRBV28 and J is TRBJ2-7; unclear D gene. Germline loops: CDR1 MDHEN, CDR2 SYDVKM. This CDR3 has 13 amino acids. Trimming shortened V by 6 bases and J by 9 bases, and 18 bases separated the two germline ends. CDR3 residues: CASREDARSVQYF. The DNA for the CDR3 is TGTGCCAGCAGAGAAGATGCCCGTTCGGTGCAGTACTTC.

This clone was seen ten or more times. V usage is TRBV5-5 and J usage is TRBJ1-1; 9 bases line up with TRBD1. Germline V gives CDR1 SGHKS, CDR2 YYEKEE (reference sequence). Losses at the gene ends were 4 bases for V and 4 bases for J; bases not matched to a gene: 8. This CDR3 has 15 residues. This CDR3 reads CASSRGQGESTEAFF. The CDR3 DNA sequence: TGTGCCAGCAGCAGGGGACAGGGCGAGAGCACTGAAGCTTTCTTT.

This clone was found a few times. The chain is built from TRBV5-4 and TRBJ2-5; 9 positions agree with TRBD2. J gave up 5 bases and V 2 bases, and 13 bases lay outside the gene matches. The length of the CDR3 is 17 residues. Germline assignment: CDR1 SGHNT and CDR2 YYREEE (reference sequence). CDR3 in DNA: TGTGCCAGCAGCTTCCGGCGGGGGGGCTGGGGGATGGAGACCCAGTACTTC. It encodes CASSFRRGGWGMETQYF.

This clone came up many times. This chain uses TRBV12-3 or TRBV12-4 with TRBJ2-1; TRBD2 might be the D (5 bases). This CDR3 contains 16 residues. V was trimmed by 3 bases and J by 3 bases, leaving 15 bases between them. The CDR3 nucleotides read TGTGCCAGCAGTTTCGGCCGGACTGGGTTCTACAATGAGCAGTTCTTC. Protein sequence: CASSFGRTGFYNEQFF.

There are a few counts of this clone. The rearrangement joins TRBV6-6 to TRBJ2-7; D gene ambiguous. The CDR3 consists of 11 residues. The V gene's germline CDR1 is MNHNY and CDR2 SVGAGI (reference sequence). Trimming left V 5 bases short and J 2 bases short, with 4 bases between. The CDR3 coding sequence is TGTGCCAGCAGTCATACCTACGAGCAGTACGTC. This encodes CASSHTYEQYV.

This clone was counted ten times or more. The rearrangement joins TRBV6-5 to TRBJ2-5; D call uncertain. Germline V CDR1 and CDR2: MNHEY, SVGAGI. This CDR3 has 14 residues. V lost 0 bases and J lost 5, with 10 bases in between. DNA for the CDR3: TGTGCCAGCAGTTACTCAGGGCTTGGGGAGACCCAGTACTTC. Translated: CASSYSGLGETQYF.

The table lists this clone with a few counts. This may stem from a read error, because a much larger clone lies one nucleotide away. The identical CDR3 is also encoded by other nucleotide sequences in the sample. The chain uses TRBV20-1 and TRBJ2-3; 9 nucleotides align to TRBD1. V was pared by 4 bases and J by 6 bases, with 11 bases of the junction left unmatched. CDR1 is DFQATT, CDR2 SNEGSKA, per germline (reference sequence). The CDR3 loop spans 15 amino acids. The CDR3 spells CSANRGQGRADTQYF. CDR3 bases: TGCAGTGCTAACCGCGGACAGGGGAGGGCGGATACGCAGTATTTT.

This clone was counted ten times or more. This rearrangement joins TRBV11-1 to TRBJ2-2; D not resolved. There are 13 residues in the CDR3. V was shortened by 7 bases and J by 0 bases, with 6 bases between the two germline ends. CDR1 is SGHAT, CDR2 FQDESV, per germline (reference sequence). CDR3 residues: CASNPPNTGELFF. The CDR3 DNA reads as TGTGCCAGCAATCCGCCGAACACCGGGGAGCTGTTTTTT.

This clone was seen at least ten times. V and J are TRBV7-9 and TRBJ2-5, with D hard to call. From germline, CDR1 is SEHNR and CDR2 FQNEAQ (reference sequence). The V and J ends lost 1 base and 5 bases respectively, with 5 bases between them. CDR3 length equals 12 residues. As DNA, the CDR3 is TGTGCCAGCAGCTTAGTAAGGGAGACCCAGTACTTC. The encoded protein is CASSLVRETQYF.

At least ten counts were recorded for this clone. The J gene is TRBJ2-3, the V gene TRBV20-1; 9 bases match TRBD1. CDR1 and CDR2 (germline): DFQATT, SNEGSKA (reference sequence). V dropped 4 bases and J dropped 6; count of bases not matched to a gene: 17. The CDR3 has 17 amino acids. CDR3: CSATPGQGIARRDTQYF. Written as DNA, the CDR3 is TGCAGTGCTACCCCGGGACAGGGAATCGCACGTCGGGATACGCAGTATTTT.

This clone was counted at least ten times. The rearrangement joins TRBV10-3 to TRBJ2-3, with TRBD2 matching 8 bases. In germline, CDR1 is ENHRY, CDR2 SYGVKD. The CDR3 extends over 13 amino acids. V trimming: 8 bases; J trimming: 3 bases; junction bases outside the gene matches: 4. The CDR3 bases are TGTGCCATCTCACGGGAGGGGACAGATACGCAGTATTTT. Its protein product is CAISREGTDTQYF.

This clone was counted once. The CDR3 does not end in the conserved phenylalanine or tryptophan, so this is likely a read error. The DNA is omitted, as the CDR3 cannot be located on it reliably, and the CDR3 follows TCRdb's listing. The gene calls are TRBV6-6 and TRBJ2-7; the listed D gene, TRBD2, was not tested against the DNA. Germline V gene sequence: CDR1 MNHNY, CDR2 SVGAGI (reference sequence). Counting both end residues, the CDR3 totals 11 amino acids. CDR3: CASSYSYGLAG.

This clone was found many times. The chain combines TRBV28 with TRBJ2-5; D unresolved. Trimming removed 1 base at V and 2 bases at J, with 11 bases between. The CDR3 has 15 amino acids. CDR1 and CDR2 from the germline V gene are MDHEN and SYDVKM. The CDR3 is CASSLLDTLQETQYF. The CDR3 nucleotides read TGTGCCAGCAGTTTATTAGACACGCTGCAAGAGACCCAGTACTTC.